This T cell receptor beta chain was found in a study of radiotherapy plus CTLA-4 blockade in lung cancer. Study in general: Objective responses were seen in about a sixth of patients, disease control in approximately 30%. Broader study findings: Radiotherapy with ipilimumab was followed by blood expansion of tumor-derived clones.

A note on this clone: Its antigen remains unknown.

V was trimmed by 1 base and J by 8 bases, leaving 6 bases between them. The CDR3 loop spans 12 amino acids. Germline values: CDR1 SGHVS, CDR2 FQNEAQ. Profiled with immunoSEQ multiplex PCR; TCRdb holds only in-frame clones, not every one. The sample shows approximately 82,000 clones, around 83% of them seen only once. This specimen was peripheral blood, taken from a patient treated with radiotherapy plus ipilimumab. The genes are TRBV7-8 and TRBJ2-1, with unresolved D. This sequence was found in a human donor with non-small cell lung cancer that progressed on radiotherapy plus ipilimumab. The CDR3 region is CASSLGLDEQFF. CDR3 coding DNA: TGTGCCAGCAGCTTAGGTCTAGATGAGCAGTTCTTC.